This T cell receptor beta chain was found in a study of CXCR4 blockade with PD-1 therapy in pancreatic cancer. Study-wide results and caveats: Only TCRbeta chains were sequenced here. Tumor clonality averaged about 0.15 versus 0.049 in healthy blood, not predicting survival. Clone frequency correlated with its number of distinct nucleotide rearrangements.

This clone has just a few counts. Its antigen is not known. TCRdb's copy holds only in-frame clones and misses some; the assay was immunoSEQ multiplex PCR. Among thousands of clones listed, under 50% were seen once. CDR3 length: 14 residues. V dropped 3 bases and J dropped 3; count of bases not matched to a gene: 2. Germline-derived CDR1 and CDR2 are SGHNT and YENEEA. The chain combines TRBV11-3 with TRBJ2-7; TRBD1 matches 10 bases. Material for sequencing was tumor tissue. This sequence was found in a human donor with pancreatic ductal adenocarcinoma. In DNA form, the CDR3 reads TGTGCCAGCAGCTTCGGGACAGGGGACTACGAGCAGTACTTC. Amino acids: CASSFGTGDYEQYF.